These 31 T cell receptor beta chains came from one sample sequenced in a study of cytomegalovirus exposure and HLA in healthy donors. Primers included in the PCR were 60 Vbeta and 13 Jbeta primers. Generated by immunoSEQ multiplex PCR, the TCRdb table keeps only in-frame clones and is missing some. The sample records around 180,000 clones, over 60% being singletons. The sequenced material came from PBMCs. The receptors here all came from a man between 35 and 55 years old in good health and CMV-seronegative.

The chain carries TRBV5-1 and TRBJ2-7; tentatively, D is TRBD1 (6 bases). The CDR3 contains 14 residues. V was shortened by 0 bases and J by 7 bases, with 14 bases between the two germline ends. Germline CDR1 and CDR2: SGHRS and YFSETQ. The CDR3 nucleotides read TGCGCCAGCAGCTTGGCAGGGGCAGCGGAAGAGCAGTACTTC. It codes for CASSLAGAAEEQYF. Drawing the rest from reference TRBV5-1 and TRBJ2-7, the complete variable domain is KAGVTQTPRYLIKTRGQQVTLSCSPISGHRSVSWYQQTPGQGLQFLFEYFSETQRNKGNFPGRFSGRQFSNSRSEMNVSTLELGDSALYLCASSLAGAAEEQYFGPGTRLTVT.

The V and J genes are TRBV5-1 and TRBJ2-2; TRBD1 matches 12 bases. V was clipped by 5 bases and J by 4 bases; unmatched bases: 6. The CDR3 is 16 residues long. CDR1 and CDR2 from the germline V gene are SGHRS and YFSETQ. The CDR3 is CASRGQGAQGTGELFF. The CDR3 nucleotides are TGCGCCAGCAGGGGACAGGGGGCGCAGGGCACCGGGGAGCTGTTTTTT. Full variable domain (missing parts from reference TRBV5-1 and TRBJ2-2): KAGVTQTPRYLIKTRGQQVTLSCSPISGHRSVSWYQQTPGQGLQFLFEYFSETQRNKGNFPGRFSGRQFSNSRSEMNVSTLELGDSALYLCASRGQGAQGTGELFFGEGSRLTVL.

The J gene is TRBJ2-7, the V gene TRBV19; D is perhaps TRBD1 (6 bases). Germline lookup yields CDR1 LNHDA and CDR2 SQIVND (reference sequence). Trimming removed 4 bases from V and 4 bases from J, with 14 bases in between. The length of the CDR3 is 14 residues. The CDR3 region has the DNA TGTGCCAGTAGTACGACAGGAGGCGGATACGAGCAGTACTTC. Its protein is CASSTTGGGYEQYF.

CDR3 protein: CASSKVQGTGELFF. CDR3 sequence (DNA): TGTGCCAGCAGCAAAGTACAGGGGACCGGGGAGCTGTTTTTT. J is TRBJ2-2 and V is TRBV21-1; no DNA check was done on the table's D call, TRBD1. TRBV21-1 is a known pseudogene. This CDR3 comprises 14 residues.

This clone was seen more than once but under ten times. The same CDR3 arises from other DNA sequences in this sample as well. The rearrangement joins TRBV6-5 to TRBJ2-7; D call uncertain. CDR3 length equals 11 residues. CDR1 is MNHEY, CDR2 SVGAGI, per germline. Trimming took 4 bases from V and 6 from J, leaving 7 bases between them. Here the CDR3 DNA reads TGTGCCAGCAGTTTACCGGGCGAGCAGTACTTC. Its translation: CASSLPGEQYF.

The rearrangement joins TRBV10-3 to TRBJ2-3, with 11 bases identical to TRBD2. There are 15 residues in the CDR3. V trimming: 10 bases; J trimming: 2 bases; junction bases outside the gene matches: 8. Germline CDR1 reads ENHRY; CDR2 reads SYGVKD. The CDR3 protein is CATKGTSGLTDTQYF. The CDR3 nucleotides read TGTGCCACGAAGGGGACTAGCGGACTCACAGATACGCAGTATTTT.

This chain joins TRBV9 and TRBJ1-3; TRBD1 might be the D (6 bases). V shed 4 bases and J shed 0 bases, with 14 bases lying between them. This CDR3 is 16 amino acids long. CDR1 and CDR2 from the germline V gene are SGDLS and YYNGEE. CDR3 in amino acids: CASSPRDTYSGNTIYF. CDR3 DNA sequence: TGTGCCAGCAGCCCCCGGGACACCTACTCTGGAAACACCATATATTTT.

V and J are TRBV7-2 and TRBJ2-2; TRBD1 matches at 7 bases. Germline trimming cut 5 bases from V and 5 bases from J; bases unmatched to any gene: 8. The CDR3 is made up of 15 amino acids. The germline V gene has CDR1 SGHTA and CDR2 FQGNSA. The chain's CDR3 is CASSRDRSKTGELFF. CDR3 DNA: TGTGCCAGCAGCCGGGACAGAAGTAAAACCGGGGAGCTGTTTTTT. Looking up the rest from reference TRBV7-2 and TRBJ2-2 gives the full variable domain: GAGVSQSPSNKVTEKGKDVELRCDPISGHTALYWYRQSLGQGLEFLIYFQGNSAPDKSGLPSDRFSAERTGGSVSTLTIQRTQQEDSAVYLCASSRDRSKTGELFFGEGSRLTVL.

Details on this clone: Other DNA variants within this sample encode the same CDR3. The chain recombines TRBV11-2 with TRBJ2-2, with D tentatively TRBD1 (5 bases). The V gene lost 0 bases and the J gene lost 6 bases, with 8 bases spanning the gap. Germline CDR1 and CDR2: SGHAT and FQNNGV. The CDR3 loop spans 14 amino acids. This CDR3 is CASSLDRGPGELFF. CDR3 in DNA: TGTGCCAGCAGCTTAGATAGGGGCCCCGGGGAGCTGTTTTTT.

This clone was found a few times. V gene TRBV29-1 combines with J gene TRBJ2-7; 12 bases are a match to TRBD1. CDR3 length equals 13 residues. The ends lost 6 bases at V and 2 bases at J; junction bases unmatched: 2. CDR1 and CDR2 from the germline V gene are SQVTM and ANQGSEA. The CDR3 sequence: CSVGDRGPYEQYF. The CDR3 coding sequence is TGCAGCGTGGGGGACAGGGGGCCCTACGAGCAGTACTTC.

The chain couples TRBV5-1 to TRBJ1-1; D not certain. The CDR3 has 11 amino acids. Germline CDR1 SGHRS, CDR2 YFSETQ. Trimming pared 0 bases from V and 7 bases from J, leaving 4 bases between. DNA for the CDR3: TGCGCCAGCAGCTTGGGACTTGAAGCTTTCTTT. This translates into CASSLGLEAFF.

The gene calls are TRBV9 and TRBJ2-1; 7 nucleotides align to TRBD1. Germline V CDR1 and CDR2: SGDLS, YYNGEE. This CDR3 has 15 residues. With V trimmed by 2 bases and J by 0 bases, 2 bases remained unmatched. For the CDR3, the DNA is TGTGCCAGCAGCGTCAGGGGGAGCTCCTACAATGAGCAGTTCTTC. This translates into CASSVRGSSYNEQFF.

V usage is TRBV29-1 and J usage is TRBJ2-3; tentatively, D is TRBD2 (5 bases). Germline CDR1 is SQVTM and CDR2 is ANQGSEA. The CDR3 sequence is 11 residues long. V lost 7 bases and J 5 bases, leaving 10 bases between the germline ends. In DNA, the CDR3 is TGCAGCGCCTCAGGAGGAGATACGCAGTATTTT. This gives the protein CSASGGDTQYF.

In DNA, the CDR3 is TGCAGCGTTGAAGATCTAGCGGGAGGGCCGGATGAGCAGTTCTTC. Its translation is CSVEDLAGGPDEQFF. The gene calls are TRBV29-1 and TRBJ2-1; 12 bases are a match to TRBD2. V trimming: 0 bases; J trimming: 8 bases; junction bases outside the gene matches: 5. CDR3 length: 15 residues. Germline V CDR1 and CDR2: SQVTM, ANQGSEA.

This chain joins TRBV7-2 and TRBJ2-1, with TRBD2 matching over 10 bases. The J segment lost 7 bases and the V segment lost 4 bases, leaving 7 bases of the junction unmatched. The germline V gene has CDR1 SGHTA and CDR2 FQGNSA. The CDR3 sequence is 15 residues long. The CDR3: CASSSSGRRTNEQFF. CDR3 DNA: TGTGCCAGCAGCTCTAGCGGGAGACGGACGAATGAGCAGTTCTTC.

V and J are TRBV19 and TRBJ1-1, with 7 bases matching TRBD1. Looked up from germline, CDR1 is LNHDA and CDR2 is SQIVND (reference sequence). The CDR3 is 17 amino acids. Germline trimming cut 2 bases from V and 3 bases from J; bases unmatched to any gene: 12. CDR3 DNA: TGTGCCAGTAGTATAAGGGAAGGGGGCAGGGGCCACACTGAAGCTTTCTTT. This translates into CASSIREGGRGHTEAFF.

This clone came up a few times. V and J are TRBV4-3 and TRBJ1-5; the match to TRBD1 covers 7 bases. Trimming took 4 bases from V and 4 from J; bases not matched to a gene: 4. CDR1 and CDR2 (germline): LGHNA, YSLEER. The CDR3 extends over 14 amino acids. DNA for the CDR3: TGCGCCAGCAGCCTCGAACAGGGGAATCAGCCCCAGCATTTT. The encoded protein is CASSLEQGNQPQHF.

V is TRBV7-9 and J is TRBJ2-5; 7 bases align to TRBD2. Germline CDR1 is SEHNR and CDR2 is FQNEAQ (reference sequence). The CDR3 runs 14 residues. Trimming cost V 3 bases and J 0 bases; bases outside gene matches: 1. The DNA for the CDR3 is TGTGCCAGCAGCTTTAGCGGGTACCAAGAGACCCAGTACTTC. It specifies CASSFSGYQETQYF. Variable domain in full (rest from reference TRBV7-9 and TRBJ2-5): DTGVSQNPRHKITKRGQNVTFRCDPISEHNRLYWYRQTLGQGPEFLTYFQNEAQLEKSRLLSDRFSAERPKGSFSTLEIQRTEQGDSAMYLCASSFSGYQETQYFGPGTRLLVL.

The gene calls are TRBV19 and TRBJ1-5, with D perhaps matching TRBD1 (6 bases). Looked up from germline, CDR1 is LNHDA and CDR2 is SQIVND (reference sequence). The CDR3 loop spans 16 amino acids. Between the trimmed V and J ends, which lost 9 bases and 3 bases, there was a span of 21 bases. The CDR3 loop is CASRSLNQGNNQPQHF. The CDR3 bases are TGTGCCAGCCGATCTCTTAACCAGGGGAACAATCAGCCCCAGCATTTT.

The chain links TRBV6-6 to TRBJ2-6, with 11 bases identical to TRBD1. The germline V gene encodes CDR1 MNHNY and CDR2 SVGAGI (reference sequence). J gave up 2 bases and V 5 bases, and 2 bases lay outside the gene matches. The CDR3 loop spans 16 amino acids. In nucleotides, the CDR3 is TGTGCCAGCAGTAGGGACAGGGGGGCTGGGGCCAACGTCCTGACTTTC. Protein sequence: CASSRDRGAGANVLTF.

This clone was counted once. For the CDR3, the DNA is TGTGCCAGCACCCAGGGGTCCCTGAACACTGAAGCTTTCTTT. Translated: CASTQGSLNTEAFF. This chain uses TRBV2 with TRBJ1-1, with D perhaps TRBD1 (6 bases). The germline CDR1 and CDR2 sequences are SNHLY and FYNNEI. The CDR3 runs to 14 residues. V gave up 7 bases and J gave up 0 bases, with 12 bases separating them. Full variable domain (outside the CDR3, taken from reference TRBV2 and TRBJ1-1): EPEVTQTPSHQVTQMGQEVILRCVPISNHLYFYWYRQILGQKVEFLVSFYNNEISEKSEIFDDQFSVERPDGSNFTLKIRSTKLEDSAMYFCASTQGSLNTEAFFGQGTRLTVV.

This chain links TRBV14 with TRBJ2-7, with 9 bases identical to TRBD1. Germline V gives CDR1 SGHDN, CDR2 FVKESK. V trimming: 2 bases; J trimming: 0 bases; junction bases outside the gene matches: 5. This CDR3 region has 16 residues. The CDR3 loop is CASSQTGTGTSYEQYF. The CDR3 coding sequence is TGTGCCAGCAGCCAAACCGGGACAGGGACCTCCTACGAGCAGTACTTC.

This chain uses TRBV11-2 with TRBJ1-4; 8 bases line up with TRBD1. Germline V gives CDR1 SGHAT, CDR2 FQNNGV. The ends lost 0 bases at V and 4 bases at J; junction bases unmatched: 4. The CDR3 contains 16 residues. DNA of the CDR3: TGTGCCAGCAGCTTAGATTGGGGACAGGTTAATGAAAAACTGTTTTTT. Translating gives CASSLDWGQVNEKLFF. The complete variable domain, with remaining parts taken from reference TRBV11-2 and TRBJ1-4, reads EAGVAQSPRYKIIEKRQSVAFWCNPISGHATLYWYQQILGQGPKLLIQFQNNGVVDDSQLPKDRFSAERLKGVDSTLKIQPAKLEDSAVYLCASSLDWGQVNEKLFFGSGTQLSVL.

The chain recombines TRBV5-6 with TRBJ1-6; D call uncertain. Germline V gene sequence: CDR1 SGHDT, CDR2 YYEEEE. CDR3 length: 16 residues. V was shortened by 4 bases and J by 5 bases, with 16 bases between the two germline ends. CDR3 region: CASSLNGGRDNSPLHF. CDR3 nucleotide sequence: TGTGCCAGCAGCCTAAATGGAGGACGGGATAATTCACCCCTCCACTTT.

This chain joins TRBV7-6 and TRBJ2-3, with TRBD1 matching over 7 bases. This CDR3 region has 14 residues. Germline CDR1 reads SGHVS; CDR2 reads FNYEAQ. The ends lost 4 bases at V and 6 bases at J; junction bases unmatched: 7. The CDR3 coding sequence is TGTGCCAGCAGCTCGGAACAGGGGACGGATACGCAGTATTTT. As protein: CASSSEQGTDTQYF.

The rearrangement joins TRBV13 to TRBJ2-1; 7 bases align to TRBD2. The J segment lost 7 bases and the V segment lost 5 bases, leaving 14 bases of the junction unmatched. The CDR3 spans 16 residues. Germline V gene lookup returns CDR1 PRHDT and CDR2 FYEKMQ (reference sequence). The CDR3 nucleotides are TGTGCCAGCAGCCCAAGACTAGCACCGCCAGGGAATGAGCAGTTCTTC. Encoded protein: CASSPRLAPPGNEQFF.

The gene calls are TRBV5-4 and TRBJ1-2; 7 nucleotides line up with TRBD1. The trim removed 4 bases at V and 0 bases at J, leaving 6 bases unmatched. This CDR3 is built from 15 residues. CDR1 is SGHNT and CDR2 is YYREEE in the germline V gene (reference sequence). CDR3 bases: TGTGCCAGCAGCCTAATTGGGACAGCTAACTATGGCTACACCTTC. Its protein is CASSLIGTANYGYTF.

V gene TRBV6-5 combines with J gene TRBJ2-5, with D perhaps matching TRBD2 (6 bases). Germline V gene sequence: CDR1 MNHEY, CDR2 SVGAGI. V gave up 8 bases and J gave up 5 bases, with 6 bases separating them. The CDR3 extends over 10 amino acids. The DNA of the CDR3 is TGTGCCAGCGGGGGGGAGACCCAGTACTTC. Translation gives CASGGETQYF.

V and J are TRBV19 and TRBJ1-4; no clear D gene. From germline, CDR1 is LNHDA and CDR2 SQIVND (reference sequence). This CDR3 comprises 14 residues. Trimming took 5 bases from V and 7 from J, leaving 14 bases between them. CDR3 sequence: CASSYGQVGEKLFF. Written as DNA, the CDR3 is TGTGCCAGTAGTTATGGGCAGGTCGGTGAAAAACTGTTTTTT.

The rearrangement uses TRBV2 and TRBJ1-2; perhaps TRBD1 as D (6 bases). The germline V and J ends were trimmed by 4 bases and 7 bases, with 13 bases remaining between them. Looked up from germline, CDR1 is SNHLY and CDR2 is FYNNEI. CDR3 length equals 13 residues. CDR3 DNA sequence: TGTGCCAGCAGTGCTTCACAGGGTCTTGGCTACACCTTC. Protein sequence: CASSASQGLGYTF.

CDR3 sequence: CASIGGVWGNQPQHF. The CDR3 DNA follows: TGTGCCAGTATCGGGGGGGTTTGGGGCAATCAGCCCCAGCATTTT. This sequence joins TRBV19 and TRBJ1-5, with D perhaps TRBD1 (5 bases). Trimming took 7 bases from V and 2 from J, leaving 15 bases between them. The CDR3 totals 15 residues. CDR1 is LNHDA, CDR2 SQIVND, per germline (reference sequence).